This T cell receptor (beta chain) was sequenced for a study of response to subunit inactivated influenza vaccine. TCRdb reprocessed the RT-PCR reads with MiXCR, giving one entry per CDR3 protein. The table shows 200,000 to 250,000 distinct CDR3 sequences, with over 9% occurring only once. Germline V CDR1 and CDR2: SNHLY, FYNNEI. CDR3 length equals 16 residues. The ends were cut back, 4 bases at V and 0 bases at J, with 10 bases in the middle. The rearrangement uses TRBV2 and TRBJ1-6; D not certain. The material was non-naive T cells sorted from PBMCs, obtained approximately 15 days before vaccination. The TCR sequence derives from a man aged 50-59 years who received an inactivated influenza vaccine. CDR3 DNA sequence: TGTGCCAGCAGTGGCGCGGGGAGCTCCTATAATTCACCCCTCCACTTT. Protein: CASSGAGSSYNSPLHF.